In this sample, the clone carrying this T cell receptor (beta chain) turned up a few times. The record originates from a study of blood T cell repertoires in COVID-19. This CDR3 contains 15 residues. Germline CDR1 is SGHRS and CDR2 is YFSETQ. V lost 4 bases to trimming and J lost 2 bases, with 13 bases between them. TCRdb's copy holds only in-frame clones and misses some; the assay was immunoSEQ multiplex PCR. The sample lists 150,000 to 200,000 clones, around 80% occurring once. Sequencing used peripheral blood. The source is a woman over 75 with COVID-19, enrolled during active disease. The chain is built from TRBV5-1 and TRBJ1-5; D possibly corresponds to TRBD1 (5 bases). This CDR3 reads CASSPGGGRNQPQHF. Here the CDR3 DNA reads TGCGCCAGCAGCCCCGGGGGGGGTCGCAATCAGCCCCAGCATTTT.